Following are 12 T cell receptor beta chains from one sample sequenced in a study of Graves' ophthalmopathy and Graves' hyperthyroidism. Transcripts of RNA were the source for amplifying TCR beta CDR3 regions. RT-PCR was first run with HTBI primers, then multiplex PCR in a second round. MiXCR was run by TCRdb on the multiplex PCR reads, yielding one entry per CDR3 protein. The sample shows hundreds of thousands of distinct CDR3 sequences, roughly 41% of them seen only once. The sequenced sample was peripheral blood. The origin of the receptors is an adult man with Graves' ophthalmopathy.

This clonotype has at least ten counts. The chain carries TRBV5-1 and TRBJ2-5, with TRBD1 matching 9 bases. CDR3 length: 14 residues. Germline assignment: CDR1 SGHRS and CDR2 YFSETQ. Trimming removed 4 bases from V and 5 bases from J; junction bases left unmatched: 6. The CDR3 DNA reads TGCGCCAGCAGCCGGGACAGGGCGGGGGAGACCCAGTACTTC. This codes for CASSRDRAGETQYF.

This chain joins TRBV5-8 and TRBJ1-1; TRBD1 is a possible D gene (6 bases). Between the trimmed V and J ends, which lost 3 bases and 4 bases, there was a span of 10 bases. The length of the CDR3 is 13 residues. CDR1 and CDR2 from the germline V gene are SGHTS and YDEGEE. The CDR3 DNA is TGTGCCAGCAGCTGGAAAGGGGGCACTGAAGCTTTCTTT. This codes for CASSWKGGTEAFF.

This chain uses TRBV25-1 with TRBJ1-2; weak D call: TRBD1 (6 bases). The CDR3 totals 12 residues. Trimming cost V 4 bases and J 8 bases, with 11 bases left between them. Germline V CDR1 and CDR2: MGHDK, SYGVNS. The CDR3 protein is CASSAGASGYTF. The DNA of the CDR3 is TGTGCCAGCAGTGCGGGGGCGAGCGGCTACACCTTC.

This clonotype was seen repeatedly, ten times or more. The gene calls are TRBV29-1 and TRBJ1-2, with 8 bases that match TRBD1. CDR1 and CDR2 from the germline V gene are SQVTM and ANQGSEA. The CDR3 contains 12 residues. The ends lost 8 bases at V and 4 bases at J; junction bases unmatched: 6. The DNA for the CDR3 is TGCAGCATACAGGGGGAAAGCTATGGCTACACCTTC. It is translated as CSIQGESYGYTF.

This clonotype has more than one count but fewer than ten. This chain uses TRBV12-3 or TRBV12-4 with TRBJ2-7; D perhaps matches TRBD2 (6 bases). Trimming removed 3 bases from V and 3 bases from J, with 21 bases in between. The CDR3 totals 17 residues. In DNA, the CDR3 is TGTGCCAGCAGTTTGACGATCCCGGGACTTTCGTTCTACGAGCAGTACTTC. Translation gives CASSLTIPGLSFYEQYF.

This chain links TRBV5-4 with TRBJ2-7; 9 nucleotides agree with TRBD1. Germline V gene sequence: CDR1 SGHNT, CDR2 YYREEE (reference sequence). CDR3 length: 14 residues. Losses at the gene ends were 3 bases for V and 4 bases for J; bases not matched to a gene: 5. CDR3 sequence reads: CASSWGDRAYEQYF. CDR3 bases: TGTGCCAGCAGCTGGGGGGACAGGGCTTACGAGCAGTACTTC.

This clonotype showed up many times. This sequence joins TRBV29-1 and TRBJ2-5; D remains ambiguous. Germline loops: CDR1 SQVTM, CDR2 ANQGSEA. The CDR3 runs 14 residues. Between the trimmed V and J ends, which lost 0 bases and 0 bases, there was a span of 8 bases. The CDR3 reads CSVEEVWDQETQYF. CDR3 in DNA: TGCAGCGTTGAAGAAGTTTGGGACCAAGAGACCCAGTACTTC.

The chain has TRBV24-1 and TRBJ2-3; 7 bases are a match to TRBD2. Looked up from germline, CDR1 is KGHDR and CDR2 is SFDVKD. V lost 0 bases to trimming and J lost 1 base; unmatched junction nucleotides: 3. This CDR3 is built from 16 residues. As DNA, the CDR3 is TGTGCCACCAGTGATTTGACGGGAGGAGGCACAGATACGCAGTATTTT. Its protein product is CATSDLTGGGTDTQYF.

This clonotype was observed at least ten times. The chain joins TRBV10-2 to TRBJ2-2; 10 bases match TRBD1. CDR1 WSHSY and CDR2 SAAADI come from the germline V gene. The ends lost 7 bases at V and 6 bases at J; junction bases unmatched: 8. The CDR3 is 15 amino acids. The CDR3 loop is CASKHGQGDSGELFF. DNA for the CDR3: TGCGCCAGCAAACATGGACAGGGGGATTCCGGGGAGCTGTTTTTT.

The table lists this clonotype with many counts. CDR3 in DNA: TGTGCCAGTAGTATCGGGGGTGAAGCTTTCTTT. Its protein product is CASSIGGEAFF. The chain is built from TRBV19 and TRBJ1-1; possibly TRBD1 for D (5 bases). Trimming pared 3 bases from V and 7 bases from J, leaving 6 bases between. Looked up from germline, CDR1 is LNHDA and CDR2 is SQIVND (reference sequence). The CDR3 is made up of 11 amino acids.

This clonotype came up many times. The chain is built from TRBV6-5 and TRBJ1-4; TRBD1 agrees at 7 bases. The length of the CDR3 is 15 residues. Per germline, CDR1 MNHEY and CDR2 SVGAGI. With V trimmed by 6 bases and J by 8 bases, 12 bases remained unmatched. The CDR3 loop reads CASRRATVQGEKLFF. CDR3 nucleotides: TGTGCCAGCAGGCGAGCGACAGTACAGGGGGAAAAACTGTTTTTT.

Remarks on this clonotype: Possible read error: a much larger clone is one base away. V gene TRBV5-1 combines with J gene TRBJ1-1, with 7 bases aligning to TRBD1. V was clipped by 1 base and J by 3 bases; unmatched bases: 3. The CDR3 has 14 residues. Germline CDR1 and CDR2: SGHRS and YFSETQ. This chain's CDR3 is CASSLLGQDTEAFF. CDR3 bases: TGCGCCAGCAGCTTGTTAGGACAGGACACTGAAGCTTTCTTT.